The 12 T cell receptor beta chains below come from one sample, sequenced in a study of technical replicates of blood from a handful of donors. The table came from immunoSEQ multiplex PCR; TCRdb's copy has only in-frame clones and leaves some out. The sample contains 12,000 to 15,000 clones, roughly 83% of which appear only once. Material: PBMCs. These receptors were collected from a human donor in good health.

This chain connects TRBV5-5 to TRBJ2-7, with D tentatively TRBD2 (6 bases). CDR1 SGHKS and CDR2 YYEKEE come from the germline V gene (reference sequence). The CDR3 is 15 residues long. Trimming took 4 bases from V and 9 from J, leaving 23 bases between them. CDR3 nucleotides: TGTGCCAGCAGCCCCGGGGCGGGGATGGTTAGGGTGCAGTACTTC. It yields the protein CASSPGAGMVRVQYF.

The chain is built from TRBV27 and TRBJ2-2, with D perhaps TRBD1 (7 bases). In germline, CDR1 is MNHEY, CDR2 SMNVEV (reference sequence). Trimming left V 5 bases short and J 6 bases short, with 16 bases between. This CDR3 is 15 amino acids long. The CDR3 bases are TGTGCCAGCAGTGGGTGGAGGGGGCGATCCGGGGAGCTGTTTTTT. Translated, it gives CASSGWRGRSGELFF.

This rearrangement joins TRBV5-1 to TRBJ2-2; 11 bases are a match to TRBD2. Germline trimming cut 4 bases from V and 0 bases from J; bases unmatched to any gene: 11. Germline V gene lookup returns CDR1 SGHRS and CDR2 YFSETQ. The length of the CDR3 is 19 residues. The CDR3: CASSRDGTSGYSNTGELFF. CDR3 DNA sequence: TGCGCCAGCAGCCGTGACGGGACTAGCGGATATTCGAACACCGGGGAGCTGTTTTTT. The full variable domain, its missing parts supplied by reference TRBV5-1 and TRBJ2-2, is KAGVTQTPRYLIKTRGQQVTLSCSPISGHRSVSWYQQTPGQGLQFLFEYFSETQRNKGNFPGRFSGRQFSNSRSEMNVSTLELGDSALYLCASSRDGTSGYSNTGELFFGEGSRLTVL.

J is TRBJ1-4 and V is TRBV6-5; D is unresolved. This CDR3 has 15 residues. V gave up 0 bases and J gave up 4 bases, with 9 bases separating them. Germline lookup yields CDR1 MNHEY and CDR2 SVGAGI. The CDR3 region has the DNA TGTGCCAGCAGTTACTCGCCCATACATAATGAAAAACTGTTTTTT. This sequence encodes CASSYSPIHNEKLFF.

In DNA, the CDR3 is TGTGCCAGCAGCTTGGCCCGGACAGAGAAAGAGACCCAGTACTTC. Protein product: CASSLARTEKETQYF. V is TRBV5-6 and J is TRBJ2-5, with D possibly matching TRBD1 (6 bases). Deletions cut 0 bases from V and 3 bases from J, with 12 bases between. Per germline, CDR1 SGHDT and CDR2 YYEEEE. The CDR3 loop spans 15 amino acids.

This chain joins TRBV13 and TRBJ2-2; maybe TRBD1 (5 bases). The CDR3 covers 17 residues. Trimming stripped 5 bases from V and 3 bases from J, with 19 bases between. CDR1 is PRHDT, CDR2 FYEKMQ, per germline (reference sequence). This CDR3 reads CASSQTDTHLYTGELFF. The CDR3 region has the DNA TGTGCCAGCAGCCAAACGGACACCCACTTATACACCGGGGAGCTGTTTTTT.

This clone was seen a few times. The genes are TRBV6-1 and TRBJ1-5; tentatively, D is TRBD1 (6 bases). The CDR3 is made up of 15 amino acids. V was cut by 4 bases and J by 0 bases, with 10 bases left in between. Germline V gives CDR1 MNHNS, CDR2 SASEGT. CDR3 in DNA: TGTGCCAGCAGTGGACAGGAAGATAGCAATCAGCCCCAGCATTTT. Its translation is CASSGQEDSNQPQHF.

The V call is TRBV15, the J call TRBJ2-6; possibly TRBD1 for D (6 bases). Looked up from germline, CDR1 is LNHNV and CDR2 is YYDKDF (reference sequence). CDR3 length: 17 residues. V dropped 6 bases and J dropped 0 bases, with 15 bases sitting between them. Written as DNA, the CDR3 is TGTGCCACCAGTCTTCCCGGGACAAGCTCTGGGGCCAACGTCCTGACTTTC. As protein: CATSLPGTSSGANVLTF.

The chain carries TRBV5-6 and TRBJ1-1; 7 bases fit TRBD1. The CDR3 has 14 amino acids. Per the germline V gene, CDR1 is SGHDT and CDR2 is YYEEEE. Trimming at V came to 2 bases and at J to 5 bases, leaving 6 bases not matched to a gene. The CDR3 DNA is TGTGCCAGCAGCTTTCCCGACAGGGCTACTGAAGCTTTCTTT. This codes for CASSFPDRATEAFF.

This chain connects TRBV18 to TRBJ2-1; 14 nucleotides match TRBD2. Per the germline V gene, CDR1 is KGHSH and CDR2 is LQKENI. This CDR3 is built from 15 residues. Losses at the gene ends were 3 bases for V and 7 bases for J; bases not matched to a gene: 2. The CDR3 DNA sequence: TGTGCCAGCTCACCCGGGACTAGCGGGAGTAATGAGCAGTTCTTC. Residues: CASSPGTSGSNEQFF.

V and J are TRBV9 and TRBJ2-3, with 7 positions matching TRBD2. CDR3 size: 14 residues. The germline V gene has CDR1 SGDLS and CDR2 YYNGEE. The V segment lost 4 bases and the J segment 4 bases; nucleotides outside the gene matches: 6. The CDR3 bases are TGTGCCAGCAGCCTTCGACTAGCATCAGATACGCAGTATTTT. Amino acid sequence: CASSLRLASDTQYF. The variable domain in full, with the rest retrieved from reference TRBV9 and TRBJ2-3, is DSGVTQTPKHLITATGQRVTLRCSPRSGDLSVYWYQQSLDQGLQFLIQYYNGEERAKGNILERFSAQQFPDLHSELNLSSLELGDSALYFCASSLRLASDTQYFGPGTRLTVL.

The V gene is TRBV4-2, the J gene TRBJ2-3; tentative D call: TRBD1 (5 bases). Germline CDR1 LGHNA, CDR2 YNFKEQ. Trimming removed 0 bases from V and 9 bases from J, with 22 bases in between. The CDR3 covers 17 residues. CDR3 sequence: CASSQDLSQDGWGTQYF. The DNA of the CDR3 is TGTGCCAGCAGCCAAGATCTATCCCAGGACGGGTGGGGCACGCAGTATTTT.